The next 21 T cell receptor beta chains were all read from a single sample in a study of CD8+ T cells in alopecia areata. TCR sequencing used cDNA made by reverse transcription of extracted RNA. Measured with immunoSEQ multiplex PCR; TCRdb has only the in-frame clones, and not every one. This sample has 90,000 to 130,000 clones, with approximately 59% found just once. Sequencing was done on a sample of CD8+ T cells sorted from blood. These TCRs come from a human donor in good health.

This sequence joins TRBV29-1 and TRBJ2-7; D is undetermined. The germline gives CDR1 SQVTM, CDR2 ANQGSEA. V was shortened by 0 bases and J by 3 bases, with 12 bases between the two germline ends. This CDR3 has 14 amino acids. For the CDR3, the DNA is TGCAGCGTTGAAGAGAGAGAGCAGAACTACGAGCAGTACTTC. It is translated as CSVEEREQNYEQYF.

This chain joins TRBV6-5 and TRBJ1-1; D remains unclear. Per the germline V gene, CDR1 is MNHEY and CDR2 is SVGAGI. V was trimmed by 0 bases and J by 5 bases, leaving 13 bases between them. This CDR3 region has 15 residues. The CDR3 sequence is CASSYSGRSRTEAFF. The CDR3 DNA is TGTGCCAGCAGTTACTCGGGCAGGTCGAGGACTGAAGCTTTCTTT.

The count of this clone is one. V gene TRBV9 combines with J gene TRBJ2-3, with 15 nucleotides matching TRBD2. Germline V gene sequence: CDR1 SGDLS, CDR2 YYNGEE. This CDR3 has 17 amino acids. J gave up 6 bases and V 5 bases, and 10 bases lay outside the gene matches. The CDR3 is CASSGPGLAGGEDTQYF. The CDR3 DNA reads as TGTGCCAGCAGTGGACCGGGACTAGCGGGGGGTGAGGATACGCAGTATTTT.

This clone appeared many times. The chain joins TRBV15 to TRBJ2-1; 7 bases are shared with TRBD2. CDR1 is LNHNV and CDR2 is YYDKDF in the germline V gene (reference sequence). CDR3 length: 15 residues. Trimming removed 5 bases from V and 8 bases from J; junction bases left unmatched: 12. The CDR3 sequence is CATSGDRGEVDEQFF. CDR3 sequence (DNA): TGTGCCACCAGCGGGGACCGGGGGGAGGTCGATGAGCAGTTCTTC.

This chain joins TRBV29-1 and TRBJ1-5, with 9 bases that match TRBD1. Trimming cost V 8 bases and J 6 bases; bases outside gene matches: 14. This CDR3 spans 15 amino acids. CDR1 is SQVTM, CDR2 ANQGSEA, per germline. CDR3: CSPRWDREWGQPQHF. The CDR3 DNA sequence: TGCAGCCCCCGTTGGGACAGGGAATGGGGTCAGCCCCAGCATTTT. Full variable domain (outside the CDR3, taken from reference TRBV29-1 and TRBJ1-5): SAVISQKPSRDICQRGTSLTIQCQVDSQVTMMFWYRQQPGQSLTLIATANQGSEATYESGFVIDKFPISRPNLTFSTLTVSNMSPEDSSIYLCSPRWDREWGQPQHFGDGTRLSIL.

V and J are TRBV4-3 and TRBJ2-5; D is ambiguous. Germline V CDR1 and CDR2: LGHNA, YSLEER. CDR3 length: 15 residues. V lost 1 base and J 1 base, leaving 10 bases between the germline ends. CDR3 sequence: CASSQGSSIQETQYF. The CDR3 DNA reads TGCGCCAGCAGCCAAGGAAGCAGCATCCAAGAGACCCAGTACTTC.

The chain is built from TRBV6-5 and TRBJ1-1; 9 bases line up with TRBD1. V trimming: 6 bases; J trimming: 14 bases; junction bases outside the gene matches: 7. CDR3 length: 11 residues. Per the germline V gene, CDR1 is MNHEY and CDR2 is SVGAGI. The CDR3 DNA is TGTGCCAGCAGCCCGGGACAGGGAGTATTCTTT. Translation: CASSPGQGVFF.

This clone was seen a few times. The chain is built from TRBV4-3 and TRBJ2-2; 11 bases are shared with TRBD2. The CDR3 loop spans 18 amino acids. CDR1 is LGHNA, CDR2 YSLEER, per germline. J was trimmed by 4 bases and V by 3 bases; bases with no gene match: 10. The CDR3: CASSHNIAGGRFTGELFF. Here the CDR3 DNA reads TGCGCCAGCAGCCACAACATAGCGGGGGGGCGGTTCACCGGGGAGCTGTTTTTT.

The J gene is TRBJ2-4, the V gene TRBV7-9, with TRBD1 identical over 9 bases. The CDR3 runs to 15 residues. V lost 0 bases, J lost 4 bases, and 1 base stayed unmatched. CDR1 and CDR2 (germline): SEHNR, FQNEAQ (reference sequence). CDR3 coding DNA: TGTGCCAGCAGCTTAGCGGGGACAGGGAAAAACATTCAGTACTTC. As protein: CASSLAGTGKNIQYF.

The rearrangement links TRBV11-2 to TRBJ2-3; D possibly corresponds to TRBD1 (6 bases). Germline CDR1 SGHAT, CDR2 FQNNGV. V dropped 4 bases and J dropped 0 bases, with 11 bases sitting between them. The CDR3 totals 15 residues. The CDR3 loop reads CASSSGTQSTDTQYF. The DNA of the CDR3 is TGTGCCAGCAGCTCCGGGACACAGAGCACAGATACGCAGTATTTT. The variable domain in full, completed from reference TRBV11-2 and TRBJ2-3, reads EAGVAQSPRYKIIEKRQSVAFWCNPISGHATLYWYQQILGQGPKLLIQFQNNGVVDDSQLPKDRFSAERLKGVDSTLKIQPAKLEDSAVYLCASSSGTQSTDTQYFGPGTRLTVL.

This clone was observed a few times. The rearrangement uses TRBV6-5 and TRBJ2-5, with no clear D. Per germline, CDR1 MNHEY and CDR2 SVGAGI. This CDR3 is 15 amino acids long. The germline V and J ends were trimmed by 0 bases and 1 base, with 9 bases remaining between them. The CDR3: CASSYSGGFQETQYF. The DNA of the CDR3 is TGTGCCAGCAGTTACTCAGGCGGATTCCAAGAGACCCAGTACTTC.

This clone was seen only once. V is TRBV4-3 and J is TRBJ2-4, with D possibly being TRBD2 (6 bases). CDR1 and CDR2 (germline): LGHNA, YSLEER. The CDR3 has 15 amino acids. Trimming took off 1 base at V and 8 bases at J, with 15 bases between the two ends. The CDR3 DNA sequence: TGCGCCAGCAGCCAAGTACTAGCTAGGTCGGACATTCAGTACTTC. Translation gives CASSQVLARSDIQYF.

The chain links TRBV29-1 to TRBJ2-5; 8 bases fit TRBD2. Trimming cost V 7 bases and J 4 bases; bases outside gene matches: 2. The germline V gene encodes CDR1 SQVTM and CDR2 ANQGSEA. The CDR3 has 11 residues. CDR3 amino acids: CSDREGETQYF. The DNA for the CDR3 is TGCAGCGACCGGGAGGGAGAGACCCAGTACTTC.

V is TRBV4-1 and J is TRBJ2-3; 9 positions match TRBD1. Germline lookup yields CDR1 MGHRA and CDR2 YSYEKL. The ends lost 1 base at V and 3 bases at J; junction bases unmatched: 2. This CDR3 comprises 15 residues. CDR3 sequence: CASSQGDRVTDTQYF. The CDR3 DNA is TGCGCCAGCAGCCAAGGGGACAGGGTGACAGATACGCAGTATTTT.

V usage is TRBV4-2 and J usage is TRBJ2-7; tentatively, D is TRBD2 (5 bases). This CDR3 region has 16 residues. V was shortened by 0 bases and J by 2 bases, with 14 bases between the two germline ends. Germline V gene lookup returns CDR1 LGHNA and CDR2 YNFKEQ. CDR3: CASSQDYSGNPYEQYF. The CDR3, as DNA: TGTGCCAGCAGCCAAGATTATTCCGGGAATCCCTACGAGCAGTACTTC.

CDR3 bases: TGTGCCAGCTCCCTAGCGGGGGAGAAACTCACAGATACGCAGTATTTT. Translation: CASSLAGEKLTDTQYF. The rearrangement joins TRBV9 to TRBJ2-3; 10 positions agree with TRBD2. CDR1 and CDR2 from the germline V gene are SGDLS and YYNGEE. V lost 7 bases, J lost 2 bases, and 10 bases stayed unmatched. This CDR3 is 16 amino acids long.

The rearrangement links TRBV4-1 to TRBJ1-2; D unclear. The CDR3 extends over 16 amino acids. V shed 1 base and J shed 4 bases, with 16 bases lying between them. CDR1 and CDR2 (germline): MGHRA, YSYEKL. CDR3 region: CASSQVFAGLGYGYTF. In DNA form, the CDR3 reads TGCGCCAGCAGCCAAGTGTTCGCCGGTCTAGGCTATGGCTACACCTTC.

V and J are TRBV28 and TRBJ2-5; unclear D gene. V lost 5 bases and J lost 0, with 13 bases in between. The CDR3 sequence is 15 residues long. CDR1 and CDR2 from the germline V gene are MDHEN and SYDVKM. The chain's CDR3 is CASSVSRTYQETQYF. Written as DNA, the CDR3 is TGTGCCAGCAGTGTAAGCCGCACATACCAAGAGACCCAGTACTTC. The variable domain in full, with the rest retrieved from reference TRBV28 and TRBJ2-5, is DVKVTQSSRYLVKRTGEKVFLECVQDMDHENMFWYRQDPGLGLRLIYFSYDVKMKEKGDIPEGYSVSREKKERFSLILESASTNQTSMYLCASSVSRTYQETQYFGPGTRLLVL.

This clone was counted only a few times. The V call is TRBV6-6, the J call TRBJ2-2; D ambiguous. The CDR3 covers 15 residues. V shed 7 bases and J shed 3 bases, with 15 bases lying between them. Germline V gene lookup returns CDR1 MNHNY and CDR2 SVGAGI (reference sequence). CDR3 in amino acids: CASTEDGTYTGELFF. In DNA, the CDR3 is TGTGCCAGCACGGAAGACGGTACTTACACCGGGGAGCTGTTTTTT.

The gene calls are TRBV4-2 and TRBJ2-3; 12 positions match TRBD2. The CDR3 spans 17 residues. The germline gives CDR1 LGHNA, CDR2 YNFKEQ. The V and J ends lost 5 bases and 2 bases, in that order; junction bases with no gene match: 8. CDR3 bases: TGTGCCAGCAGCGAAGCCCTAGCGGGGGGGCCCACAGATACGCAGTATTTT. Amino acid sequence: CASSEALAGGPTDTQYF.

The rearrangement links TRBV28 to TRBJ2-7, with TRBD2 as a possible D gene (6 bases). CDR3 length: 16 amino acids. Germline V gives CDR1 MDHEN, CDR2 SYDVKM. Trimming removed 5 bases from V and 1 base from J, with 18 bases in between. The CDR3 loop reads CASSPLGGSPSYEQYF. DNA of the CDR3: TGTGCCAGCAGTCCGCTGGGGGGATCCCCATCCTACGAGCAGTACTTC.